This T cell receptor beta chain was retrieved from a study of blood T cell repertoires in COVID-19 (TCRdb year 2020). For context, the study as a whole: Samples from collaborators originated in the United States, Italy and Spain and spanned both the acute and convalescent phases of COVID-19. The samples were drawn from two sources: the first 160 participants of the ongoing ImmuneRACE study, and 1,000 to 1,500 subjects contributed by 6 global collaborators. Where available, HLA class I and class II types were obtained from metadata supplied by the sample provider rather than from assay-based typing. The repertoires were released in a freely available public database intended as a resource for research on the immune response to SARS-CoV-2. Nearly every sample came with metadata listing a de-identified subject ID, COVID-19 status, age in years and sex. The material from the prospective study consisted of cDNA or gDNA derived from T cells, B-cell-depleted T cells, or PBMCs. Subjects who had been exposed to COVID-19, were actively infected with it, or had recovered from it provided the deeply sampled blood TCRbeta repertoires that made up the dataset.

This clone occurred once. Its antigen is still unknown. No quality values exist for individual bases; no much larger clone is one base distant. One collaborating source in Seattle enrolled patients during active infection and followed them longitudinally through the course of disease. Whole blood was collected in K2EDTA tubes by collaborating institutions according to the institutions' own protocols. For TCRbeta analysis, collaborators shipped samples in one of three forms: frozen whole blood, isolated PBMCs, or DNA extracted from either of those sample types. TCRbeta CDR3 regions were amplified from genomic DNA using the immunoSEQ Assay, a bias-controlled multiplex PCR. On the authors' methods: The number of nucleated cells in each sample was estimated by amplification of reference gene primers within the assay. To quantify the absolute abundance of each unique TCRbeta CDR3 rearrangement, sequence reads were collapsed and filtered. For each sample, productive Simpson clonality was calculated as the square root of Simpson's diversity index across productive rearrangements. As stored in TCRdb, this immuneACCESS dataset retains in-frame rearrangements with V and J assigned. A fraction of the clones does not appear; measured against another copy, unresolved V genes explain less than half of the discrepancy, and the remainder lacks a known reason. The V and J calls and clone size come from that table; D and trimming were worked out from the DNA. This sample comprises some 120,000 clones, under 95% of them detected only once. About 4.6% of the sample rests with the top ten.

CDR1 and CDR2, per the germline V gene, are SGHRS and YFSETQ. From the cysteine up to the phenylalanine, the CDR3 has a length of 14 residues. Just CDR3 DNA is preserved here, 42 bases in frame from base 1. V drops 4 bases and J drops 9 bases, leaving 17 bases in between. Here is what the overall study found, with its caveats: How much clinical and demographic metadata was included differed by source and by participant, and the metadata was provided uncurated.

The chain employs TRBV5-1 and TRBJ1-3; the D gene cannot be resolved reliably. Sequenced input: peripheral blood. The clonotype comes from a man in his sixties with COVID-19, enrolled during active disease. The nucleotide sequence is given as TGCGCCAGCAGCCCGGGAGAGAGGGCGGGCACCATATATTTT. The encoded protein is CASSPGERAGTIYF.